This entry lists 2 T cell receptor beta chains sequenced from one sample in a study of T-cell memory formation after mild COVID-19. TCRdb re-analysed the 5' RACE reads in MiXCR, keeping a single row per CDR3 protein. The table lists roughly 300,000 distinct CDR3 sequences, 12% to 15% of them singletons, with 22% in the top ten. Sequenced material: PBMCs or a T cell subset sorted from them (not recorded which). These TCRs come from a man younger than 35 who had mild COVID-19 (a few samples of this study predate the infection). Cell type and time point are not known.

This clonotype came up a few times. This sequence joins TRBV4-3 and TRBJ2-5; D not certain. Trimming left V 2 bases short and J 4 bases short, with 11 bases between. This CDR3 has 14 residues. Germline values: CDR1 LGHNA, CDR2 YSLEER. CDR3 bases: TGCGCCAGCAGCCAATCAGCCGCCCGAGAGACCCAGTACTTC. Translated: CASSQSAARETQYF.

This clonotype was counted a few times. This chain links TRBV5-1 with TRBJ1-6; the match to TRBD1 covers 8 bases. V lost 0 bases, J lost 10 bases, and 3 bases stayed unmatched. The CDR3 runs to 14 residues. The germline V gene has CDR1 SGHRS and CDR2 YFSETQ. CDR3 sequence reads: CASSLEQGVSPLHF. The CDR3 DNA is TGCGCCAGCAGCTTGGAACAGGGGGTCTCACCCCTCCACTTT.